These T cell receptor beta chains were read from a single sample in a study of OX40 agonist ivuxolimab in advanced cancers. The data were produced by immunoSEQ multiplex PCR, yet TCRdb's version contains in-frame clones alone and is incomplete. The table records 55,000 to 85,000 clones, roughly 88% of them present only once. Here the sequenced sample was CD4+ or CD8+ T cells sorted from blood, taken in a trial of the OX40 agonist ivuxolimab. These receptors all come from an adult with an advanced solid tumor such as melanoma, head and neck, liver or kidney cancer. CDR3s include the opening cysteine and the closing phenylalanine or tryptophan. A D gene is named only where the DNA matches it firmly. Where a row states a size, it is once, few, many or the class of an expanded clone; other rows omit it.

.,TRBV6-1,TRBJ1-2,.,TGTGCCAGCGGGTTAGTTAACTATGGCTACACCTTC,CASGLVNYGYTF
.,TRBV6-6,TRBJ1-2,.,TGTGCCAGCATTCCACCGCCGGGGACTGCAGAGGGCTACACCTTC,CASIPPPGTAEGYTF
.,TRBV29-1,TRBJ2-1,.,TGCAGCGTTGAATATCTACGGGCGGGGCTCTCCTACAATGAGCAGTTCTTC,CSVEYLRAGLSYNEQFF
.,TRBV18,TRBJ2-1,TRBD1,TGTGCCAGCTCACCTGGGGACAGGGTTTACAATGAGCAGTTCTTC,CASSPGDRVYNEQFF
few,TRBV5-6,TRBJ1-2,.,TGTGCCAGCAGCTTGGACGCTGACTATGGCTACACCTTC,CASSLDADYGYTF
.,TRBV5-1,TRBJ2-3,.,TGCGCCAGCAGATTAACTAGCCCGGCAACAGATACGCAGTATTTT,CASRLTSPATDTQYF
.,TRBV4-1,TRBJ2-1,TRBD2,TGCGCCAGCAGCCAACCACTAGCGGGGGGGAGGAATGAGCAGTTCTTC,CASSQPLAGGRNEQFF
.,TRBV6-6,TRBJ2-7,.,TGTGCCAGCAGTCAGGCCTACGAGCAGTACTTC,CASSQAYEQYF
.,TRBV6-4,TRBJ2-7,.,TGTGCCAGAAACGCCCCGGATCGAAGCTCCTACGAGCAGTACTTC,CARNAPDRSSYEQYF
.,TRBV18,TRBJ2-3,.,TGTGCCAGCTCACCAAAACAGGCTAGCACAGATACGCAGTATTTT,CASSPKQASTDTQYF
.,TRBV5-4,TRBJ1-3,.,TGTGCCAGCAGCTTGGCCAACAGGGACGACACCATATATTTT,CASSLANRDDTIYF
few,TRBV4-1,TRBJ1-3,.,TGCGCCAGCAGCCAAGGGGGTACTGGAAACACCATATATTTT,CASSQGGTGNTIYF
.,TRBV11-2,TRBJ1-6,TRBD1,TGTGCCAGCACCGTGGACAGGGGCTATAATTCACCCCTCCACTTT,CASTVDRGYNSPLHF
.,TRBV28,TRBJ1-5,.,TGTGCCAGCAGTTCGGACGGTAGCAATCAGCCCCAGCATTTT,CASSSDGSNQPQHF
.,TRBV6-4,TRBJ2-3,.,TGTGCCAGCAGTGACTCGTCCGGGGCCACGCAGTATTTT,CASSDSSGATQYF
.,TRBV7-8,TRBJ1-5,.,TGTGCCAGCAGCTTAGTCGGGTTGAGCAATCAGCCCCAGCATTTT,CASSLVGLSNQPQHF
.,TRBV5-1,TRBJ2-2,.,TGCGCCAGCAGCTTGGAAAACCCCGGGGAGCTGTTTTTT,CASSLENPGELFF
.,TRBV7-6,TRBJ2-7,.,TGTGCCAGCACCTTAGGACCGGGATACTCCTACGAGCAGTACTTC,CASTLGPGYSYEQYF
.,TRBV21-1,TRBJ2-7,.,TGTGCCAGCAGCAAAGGTGGCAGGGGGGACGACGAGCAGTACTTC,CASSKGGRGDDEQYF
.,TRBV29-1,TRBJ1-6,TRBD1,TGCAGCGTCAGGGACAGGGGGGACTATTCACCCCTCCACTTT,CSVRDRGDYSPLHF
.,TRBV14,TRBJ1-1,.,TGTGCCAGCAGCCAATCCAGGGCCACTGAAGCTTTCTTT,CASSQSRATEAFF
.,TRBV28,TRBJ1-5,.,TGTGCCAGCAGTTTAGATTGGGGCAGTAGCAATCAGCCCCAGCATTTT,CASSLDWGSSNQPQHF